This TCR beta chain came from a study of T-cell memory formation after mild COVID-19. The CDR3 extends over 15 amino acids. Employing constant-segment primers, 5'RACE generated TCR alpha and TCR beta cDNA libraries bearing sample barcodes and UMIs. MiXCR, applied by TCRdb to the 5' RACE reads, yields one record per CDR3 protein. The table shows 250,000 to 350,000 distinct CDR3 sequences, with about a sixth occurring only once. The sequencing input was PBMCs or a T cell subset sorted from them (not recorded which). The rearrangement uses TRBV3-2 and TRBJ2-5. TRBV3-2 is assigned pseudogene status. This clonotype originated in a man aged 18 to 29 who had mild COVID-19 (a few samples of this study predate the infection). Cell type and time point are not known. The CDR3 coding sequence is TGTGCCAGCAGCCAAAAGTCGAGTAAAGGAGAGACCCAGTACTTC. As protein: CASSQKSSKGETQYF.